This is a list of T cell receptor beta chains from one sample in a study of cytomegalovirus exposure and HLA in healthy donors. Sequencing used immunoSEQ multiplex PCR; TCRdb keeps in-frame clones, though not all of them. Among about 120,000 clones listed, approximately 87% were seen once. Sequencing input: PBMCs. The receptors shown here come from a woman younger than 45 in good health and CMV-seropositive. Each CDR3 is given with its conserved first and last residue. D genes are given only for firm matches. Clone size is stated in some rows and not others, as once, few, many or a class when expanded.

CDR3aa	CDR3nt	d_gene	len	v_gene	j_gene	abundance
CASSLSRTGVTDTQYF	TGTGCCAGCAGTTTATCTCGGACAGGGGTCACAGATACGCAGTATTTT	TRBD1	16	TRBV27	TRBJ2-3	once
CASSVVPGSWETQYF	TGTGCCAGCAGCGTAGTTCCGGGATCGTGGGAGACCCAGTACTTC	-	15	TRBV9	TRBJ2-5	-
CASSARGTGANEQYF	TGTGCCAGCAGCGCAAGGGGGACAGGGGCTAACGAGCAGTACTTC	TRBD1	15	TRBV7-6	TRBJ2-7	-
CASSRTGGLEKLFF	TGTGCCAGCAGCCGGACAGGGGGATTGGAAAAACTGTTTTTT	TRBD1	14	TRBV11-2	TRBJ1-4	-
CASSSSGYTEAFF	TGTGCCAGCAGTTCCTCAGGGTACACTGAAGCTTTCTTT	-	13	TRBV5-4	TRBJ1-1	-
CASSLGGTSGILSSYEQYF	TGCGCCAGCAGCTTGGGAGGGACTAGCGGGATTCTGAGCTCCTACGAGCAGTACTTC	TRBD2	19	TRBV5-1	TRBJ2-7	-
CASSSLPGHPGEQYF	TGCGCCAGCAGCTCCTTGCCGGGACATCCGGGGGAGCAGTACTTC	-	15	TRBV5-1	TRBJ2-7	-
CASSRLAPPSYNEQFF	TGTGCCAGCAGCAGACTAGCGCCACCCTCCTACAATGAGCAGTTCTTC	TRBD2	16	TRBV28	TRBJ2-1	-
CASSPSDRGPSGYTF	TGTGCCAGCAGCCCCTCCGACAGGGGGCCGTCTGGCTACACCTTC	TRBD1	15	TRBV5-8	TRBJ1-2	once
CASSPGLAGGDTQYF	TGTGCCAGCAGCCCGGGACTAGCGGGGGGGGATACGCAGTATTTT	TRBD2	15	TRBV5-8	TRBJ2-3	-
CASSVGSGSNNEQFF	TGTGCCAGCAGCGTAGGGAGCGGCAGCAACAATGAGCAGTTCTTC	-	15	TRBV9	TRBJ2-1	-
CASRTGSLTDTQYF	TGTGCCAGCAGGACAGGGAGCCTCACAGATACGCAGTATTTT	TRBD1	14	TRBV5-6	TRBJ2-3	-
CASSVPGNTEAFF	TGTGCCAGCAGTGTCCCCGGGAACACTGAAGCTTTCTTT	-	13	TRBV6-1	TRBJ1-1	-
CASSAAQGWEKLFF	TGTGCCAGTAGCGCGGCACAGGGTTGGGAAAAACTGTTTTTT	-	14	TRBV19	TRBJ1-4	-
CASSPVWAGGPGAKNIQYF	TGTGCCAGCAGTCCCGTCTGGGCGGGAGGGCCGGGAGCCAAAAACATTCAGTACTTC	TRBD2	19	TRBV27	TRBJ2-4	few
CASSQGQGYGSPLHF	TGTGCCAGCAGCCAAGGACAGGGGTACGGTTCACCCCTCCACTTT	TRBD1	15	TRBV6-6	TRBJ1-6	-
CASTRTGVGYTF	TGTGCCAGTACCCGGACAGGGGTTGGCTACACCTTC	TRBD1	12	TRBV19	TRBJ1-2	-
CASSLGRSGLNEQFF	TGTGCCAGCAGCTTGGGTCGCAGCGGACTCAATGAGCAGTTCTTC	-	15	TRBV5-4	TRBJ2-1	-
CASSISGSKYDEQFF	TGTGCCAGTAGCATTAGCGGGAGTAAGTACGATGAGCAGTTCTTC	TRBD2	15	TRBV19	TRBJ2-1	-
CATSSSGGANEQYF	TGTGCCACCAGCAGTAGCGGGGGGGCAAACGAGCAGTACTTC	TRBD2	14	TRBV15	TRBJ2-7	-
CASGASGGNTGELFF	TGCGCCAGCGGGGCTAGCGGGGGCAACACCGGGGAGCTGTTTTTT	TRBD2	15	TRBV4-1	TRBJ2-2	few
CASSRTSGADTQYF	TGCGCCAGCAGTCGGACTAGCGGGGCAGATACGCAGTATTTT	TRBD2	14	TRBV5-1	TRBJ2-3	-
CASSQAPRGAGYGYTF	TGCGCCAGCAGCCAAGCGCCCCGGGGGGCAGGCTATGGCTACACCTTC	-	16	TRBV4-1	TRBJ1-2	-
CASSFLGGQGQFF	TGTGCCAGCAGCTTTTTAGGCGGACAGGGGCAGTTCTTC	TRBD1	13	TRBV7-2	TRBJ2-1	-
CASSLKALGESDTQYF	TGTGCCAGCAGCTTAAAGGCCCTCGGGGAGTCAGATACGCAGTATTTT	-	16	TRBV7-2	TRBJ2-3	once
CASSFGPNYGYTF	TGTGCCAGCAGCTTCGGTCCTAATTATGGCTACACCTTC	-	13	TRBV7-2	TRBJ1-2	-
CASSYLGTSGQELFF	TGTGCCAGCAGCTACCTCGGGACTAGTGGGCAGGAGCTGTTTTTT	TRBD2	15	TRBV7-6	TRBJ2-2	-
CSVAPGQSTDTQYF	TGCAGCGTTGCGCCGGGACAAAGCACAGATACGCAGTATTTT	-	14	TRBV29-1	TRBJ2-3	-
CSAIQYNEQFF	TGCAGTGCTATCCAATACAATGAGCAGTTCTTC	-	11	TRBV20-1	TRBJ2-1	-
CASSKAETSGGAYNEQFF	TGTGCCAGCAGCAAAGCGGAGACTAGCGGGGGGGCCTACAATGAGCAGTTCTTC	-	18	TRBV21-1	TRBJ2-1	-
CASSPGLSSYNEQFF	TGTGCCAGCAGCCCAGGACTGTCGTCCTACAATGAGCAGTTCTTC	-	15	TRBV7-9	TRBJ2-1	few
CATSRRGLGDEQFF	TGTGCCACCAGCAGAAGGGGACTAGGGGACGAGCAGTTCTTC	TRBD2	14	TRBV15	TRBJ2-1	-
CASSNGGSYEQYF	TGCGCCAGCAGCAATGGAGGGTCCTACGAGCAGTACTTC	-	13	TRBV5-1	TRBJ2-7	few
CASSQEADTQYF	TGTGCCAGCAGCCAAGAGGCGGATACGCAGTATTTT	-	12	TRBV7-9	TRBJ2-3	-
CASSGHRYGEKLFF	TGTGCCAGTAGCGGACACCGATATGGGGAAAAACTGTTTTTT	-	14	TRBV19	TRBJ1-4	few
CASSLLAGAGELFF	TGTGCCAGCAGTTTACTAGCGGGAGCCGGGGAGCTGTTTTTT	TRBD2	14	TRBV2	TRBJ2-2	-
CASFPGQGVDEQFF	TGCGCCAGCTTCCCGGGACAGGGGGTCGATGAGCAGTTCTTC	TRBD1	14	TRBV5-1	TRBJ2-1	-
CASSPRGHQPQHF	TGTGCCAGTAGTCCCAGGGGGCACCAGCCCCAGCATTTT	TRBD1	13	TRBV19	TRBJ1-5	-
CASSERRGRTEAFF	TGTGCCAGTAGTGAACGGAGAGGTAGAACTGAAGCTTTCTTT	-	14	TRBV19	TRBJ1-1	-
CASRTGGAQTVEAFF	TGTGCCAGCAGAACGGGGGGGGCGCAGACTGTTGAAGCTTTCTTT	-	15	TRBV2	TRBJ1-1	few
CASSFQPETEQYF	TGTGCCAGCAGCTTCCAGCCCGAAACAGAACAGTATTTT	-	13	TRBV11-1	TRBJ2-3	-
CASSDGRWGGRNTGELFF	TGCGCCAGCAGTGATGGGAGGTGGGGCGGGAGGAACACCGGGGAGCTGTTTTTT	TRBD2	18	TRBV10-2	TRBJ2-2	-